This entry lists 31 T cell receptor beta chains sequenced from one sample in a study of identifying expanded T cells in peripheral blood (dated by TCRdb to about 2019). The library was obtained by the immunoSEQ multiplex PCR assay. This is the immuneACCESS table as TCRdb keeps it, with only in-frame sequences that have V and J called. A part of the clones is gone; compared with another copy, unresolved V genes explain less than half, and the rest is unexplained. The sample contains approximately 97,000 clones, approximately 88% of them found a single time. The ten largest clones capture 13% to 15% of the sample. Sequenced sample: blood. These receptors originate from a person aged 18-69 years in good health.

The J gene is TRBJ1-1, the V gene TRBV27; possibly TRBD1 for D (5 bases). Germline CDR1 is MNHEY and CDR2 is SMNVEV (reference sequence). The CDR3 has 15 residues. The V end lost 0 bases, the J end lost 0 bases, and 8 bases lay between the germline ends. The CDR3 spells CASSLSGTVNTEAFF. In DNA form, the CDR3 reads TGTGCCAGCAGTTTATCGGGGACGGTGAACACTGAAGCTTTCTTT.

V gene TRBV7-3 combines with J gene TRBJ2-2; D call uncertain. Trimming took 5 bases from V and 2 from J, leaving 9 bases between them. The CDR3 is made up of 14 amino acids. Germline V gene data show CDR1 as SGHTA and CDR2 as FQGTGA. The CDR3 reads CASSLSYNTGELFF. The DNA for the CDR3 is TGTGCCAGCAGCCTTAGTTATAACACCGGGGAGCTGTTTTTT.

The chain uses TRBV6-6 and TRBJ1-1; D not certain. From germline, CDR1 is MNHNY and CDR2 SVGAGI (reference sequence). The CDR3 is 11 amino acids. Trimming left V 7 bases short and J 4 bases short, with 7 bases between. Here the CDR3 reads CASIEFTEAFF. In nucleotides, the CDR3 is TGTGCCAGCATAGAGTTCACTGAAGCTTTCTTT.

This clone was seen only once. The chain links TRBV5-5 to TRBJ2-6; 13 nucleotides align to TRBD2. This CDR3 has 18 amino acids. Germline V gene data show CDR1 as SGHKS and CDR2 as YYEKEE (reference sequence). V gave up 4 bases and J gave up 0 bases; unmatched junction bases: 4. The CDR3 coding sequence is TGTGCCAGCAGCCGGGGACTAGCGGGGACCTCTGGGGCCAACGTCCTGACTTTC. It yields the protein CASSRGLAGTSGANVLTF.

The chain combines TRBV11-2 with TRBJ1-1; D ambiguous. V was cut by 6 bases and J by 0 bases, with 11 bases left in between. Per the germline V gene, CDR1 is SGHAT and CDR2 is FQNNGV. This CDR3 comprises 14 residues. CDR3 amino acids: CASRIGRLNTEAFF. CDR3 DNA: TGTGCCAGCAGGATCGGCAGGCTGAACACTGAAGCTTTCTTT.

The rearrangement uses TRBV6-5 and TRBJ1-5; D possibly corresponds to TRBD1 (5 bases). V lost 4 bases, J lost 7 bases, and 11 bases lay in between. The CDR3 contains 13 residues. Germline CDR1 and CDR2: MNHEY and SVGAGI. The CDR3 loop reads CASSSAGLQPQHF. As DNA, the CDR3 is TGTGCCAGCAGTTCCGCAGGGCTCCAGCCCCAGCATTTT.

CDR3 in DNA: TGCGCCAGCAGTGTGGGGGGGAGGACTGAAGCTTTCTTT. As protein: CASSVGGRTEAFF. The V gene is TRBV10-2, the J gene TRBJ1-1; TRBD1 might be the D (5 bases). The CDR3 consists of 13 residues. Trimming removed 4 bases from V and 5 bases from J, with 11 bases in between. Germline CDR1 and CDR2: WSHSY and SAAADI.

This clone was recorded only once. The rearrangement joins TRBV23-1 to TRBJ2-2; either TRBD1 or TRBD2 may supply D (5 bases each). TRBV23-1 is annotated as an ORF whose role is uncertain. The V gene lost 2 bases and the J gene lost 4 bases, with 14 bases spanning the gap. This CDR3 has 16 residues. The CDR3 spells CASSQARGDLTGELFF. The CDR3 DNA reads TGCGCCAGCAGTCAAGCTAGAGGGGATCTCACCGGGGAGCTGTTTTTT.

This clone was counted a few times. The chain recombines TRBV15 with TRBJ2-7; D is unresolved. The V end lost 3 bases, the J end lost 0 bases, and 9 bases lay between the germline ends. Per the germline V gene, CDR1 is LNHNV and CDR2 is YYDKDF (reference sequence). The CDR3 has 14 residues. In DNA form, the CDR3 reads TGTGCCACCAGCAGGACGTCATCCTCCTACGAGCAGTACTTC. This translates into CATSRTSSSYEQYF.

The V call is TRBV4-2, the J call TRBJ1-4; the D is unclear. Trimming stripped 1 base from V and 0 bases from J, with 9 bases between. This CDR3 is 16 amino acids long. CDR1 and CDR2 (germline): LGHNA, YNFKEQ. CDR3 loop: CASSQAPIATNEKLFF. CDR3 coding DNA: TGTGCCAGCAGCCAAGCTCCCATTGCAACTAATGAAAAACTGTTTTTT.

The chain uses TRBV30 and TRBJ2-4, with TRBD1 matching over 11 bases. The J segment lost 0 bases and the V segment lost 8 bases, leaving 12 bases of the junction unmatched. Germline CDR1 is GTSNPN and CDR2 is SVGIG (reference sequence). The CDR3 extends over 17 amino acids. CDR3 nucleotides: TGTGCCGCCGGGACAGGGGGTTTAGGTCTAGCCAAAAACATTCAGTACTTC. This gives the protein CAAGTGGLGLAKNIQYF.

The J gene is TRBJ2-1, the V gene TRBV5-1; 8 bases fit TRBD2. Trimming removed 5 bases from V and 5 bases from J; junction bases left unmatched: 15. CDR1 is SGHRS and CDR2 is YFSETQ in the germline V gene. The CDR3 is made up of 17 amino acids. CDR3 nucleotide sequence: TGCGCCAGCAGAAAAAGGCTAGCGGGCGACGACGACAATGAGCAGTTCTTC. Protein product: CASRKRLAGDDDNEQFF.

The CDR3 nucleotides read TGTGCCAGCAGTACCCTCGGACTAGCGGGAAAGAACACCGGGGAGCTGTTTTTT. It codes for CASSTLGLAGKNTGELFF. The chain recombines TRBV27 with TRBJ2-2, with 12 bases that match TRBD2. With V trimmed by 5 bases and J by 1 base, 8 bases remained unmatched. The CDR3 has 18 amino acids. Germline V gene data show CDR1 as MNHEY and CDR2 as SMNVEV (reference sequence).

This clone has a single count. The J gene is TRBJ2-7, the V gene TRBV5-1; TRBD2 matches at 9 bases. The CDR3 totals 15 residues. V shed 4 bases and J 4 bases; nucleotides not matched to a gene: 9. Germline V gene data show CDR1 as SGHRS and CDR2 as YFSETQ. The CDR3 is CASSVSSGSSYEQYF. As DNA, the CDR3 is TGCGCCAGCAGCGTCAGTAGCGGGAGCTCGTACGAGCAGTACTTC.

The V call is TRBV27, the J call TRBJ1-1; possibly TRBD1 for D (6 bases). CDR3 size: 14 residues. Germline values: CDR1 MNHEY, CDR2 SMNVEV (reference sequence). V was shortened by 6 bases and J by 1 base, with 12 bases between the two germline ends. CDR3 loop: CASRLGTSNTEAFF. CDR3 bases: TGTGCCAGCAGGCTAGGGACATCGAACACTGAAGCTTTCTTT.

This clone was detected only once. This rearrangement joins TRBV2 to TRBJ2-7; the D is unclear. V was trimmed by 0 bases and J by 7 bases, leaving 13 bases between them. Germline V gene data show CDR1 as SNHLY and CDR2 as FYNNEI. The CDR3 covers 14 residues. CDR3 in DNA: TGTGCCAGCAGTGAAGCGCCTCTTACTTCGGAGCAGTACTTC. Its protein is CASSEAPLTSEQYF.

V gene TRBV28 combines with J gene TRBJ1-2; 9 bases map to TRBD1. The CDR3 covers 15 residues. The ends lost 4 bases at V and 4 bases at J; junction bases unmatched: 7. Germline assignment: CDR1 MDHEN and CDR2 SYDVKM. The CDR3 nucleotides read TGTGCCAGCAGTTCCGGGACAGGGACAACCTATGGCTACACCTTC. Its protein product is CASSSGTGTTYGYTF.

V is TRBV4-2 and J is TRBJ1-3; tentatively, D is TRBD1 (6 bases). Trimming took off 4 bases at V and 0 bases at J, with 22 bases between the two ends. Germline V lookup: CDR1 LGHNA, CDR2 YNFKEQ. CDR3 length: 19 amino acids. The CDR3 nucleotides read TGTGCCAGCAGCCGCGAGATCGGGACAACCGGACACTCTGGAAACACCATATATTTT. This translates into CASSREIGTTGHSGNTIYF.

J is TRBJ1-1 and V is TRBV6-5; D unclear. This CDR3 comprises 15 residues. Trimming pared 4 bases from V and 1 base from J, leaving 13 bases between. In germline, CDR1 is MNHEY, CDR2 SVGAGI. CDR3 in DNA: TGTGCCAGCAGTTCAGACTTCCAGGAGAACACTGAAGCTTTCTTT. This encodes CASSSDFQENTEAFF.

This chain links TRBV9 with TRBJ1-2; D gene ambiguous. Between the trimmed V and J ends, which lost 0 bases and 9 bases, there was a span of 12 bases. The CDR3 contains 13 residues. Germline CDR1 reads SGDLS; CDR2 reads YYNGEE. The CDR3 DNA sequence: TGTGCCAGCAGCGTAGCTACCCTTGGTAGCTACACCTTC. Encoded protein: CASSVATLGSYTF. Complete variable domain (other parts from reference TRBV9 and TRBJ1-2): DSGVTQTPKHLITATGQRVTLRCSPRSGDLSVYWYQQSLDQGLQFLIQYYNGEERAKGNILERFSAQQFPDLHSELNLSSLELGDSALYFCASSVATLGSYTFGSGTRLTVV.

The J gene is TRBJ1-2, the V gene TRBV7-9; TRBD1 agrees at 8 bases. This CDR3 contains 14 residues. The germline CDR1 and CDR2 sequences are SEHNR and FQNEAQ (reference sequence). V gave up 5 bases and J gave up 4 bases; unmatched junction bases: 6. The CDR3 region is CASSSEGQVYGYTF. CDR3 in DNA: TGTGCCAGCAGCAGCGAGGGACAGGTCTATGGCTACACCTTC.

The chain carries TRBV21-1 and TRBJ1-1. TRBV21-1 is recorded as a pseudogene. The CDR3 has 15 residues. The CDR3: CASSKAARRNTEAFF. CDR3 sequence (DNA): TGTGCCAGCAGCAAAGCCGCGCGCAGGAACACTGAAGCTTTCTTT.

V gene TRBV9 combines with J gene TRBJ2-5; 9 nucleotides line up with TRBD1. Germline V lookup: CDR1 SGDLS, CDR2 YYNGEE. The CDR3 covers 16 residues. J lost 4 bases, V lost 2 bases, and 9 bases had no gene match. CDR3 sequence reads: CASSVQTGGGGETQYF. CDR3 DNA sequence: TGTGCCAGCAGCGTTCAGACAGGGGGAGGAGGAGAGACCCAGTACTTC.

V gene TRBV4-1 combines with J gene TRBJ2-4, with D tentatively TRBD2 (6 bases). Trimming cost V 5 bases and J 1 base, with 15 bases left between them. The CDR3 is made up of 16 amino acids. Germline V CDR1 and CDR2: MGHRA, YSYEKL. The CDR3 here is CASSKGDLAAKNIQYF. In DNA, the CDR3 is TGCGCCAGCAGCAAAGGGGATCTAGCGGCCAAAAACATTCAGTACTTC.

As DNA, the CDR3 is TGTGCCACCAGCAGAGACAGGGATGAGTCAGAGACCCAGTACTTC. Encoded protein: CATSRDRDESETQYF. The chain uses TRBV15 and TRBJ2-5, with D tentatively TRBD1 (5 bases). The CDR3 covers 15 residues. V lost 0 bases, J lost 4 bases, and 12 bases lay in between. Germline CDR1 and CDR2: LNHNV and YYDKDF (reference sequence). The full variable domain, completed using reference TRBV15 and TRBJ2-5, is DAMVIQNPRYQVTQFGKPVTLSCSQTLNHNVMYWYQQKSSQAPKLLFHYYDKDFNNEADTPDNFQSRRPNTSFCFLDIRSPGLGDTAMYLCATSRDRDESETQYFGPGTRLLVL.

This chain links TRBV19 with TRBJ1-2; TRBD1 might be the D (5 bases). Trimming took 11 bases from V and 3 from J, leaving 13 bases between them. This CDR3 spans 12 amino acids. From germline, CDR1 is LNHDA and CDR2 SQIVND (reference sequence). The CDR3, as DNA: TGTGCCCACCAGGGCCTTGACTATGGCTACACCTTC. Its protein product is CAHQGLDYGYTF.

The V and J genes are TRBV5-1 and TRBJ1-4; no reliable D call. The CDR3 contains 15 residues. Trimming took off 0 bases at V and 7 bases at J, with 13 bases between the two ends. Germline V gene data show CDR1 as SGHRS and CDR2 as YFSETQ. As DNA, the CDR3 is TGCGCCAGCAGCTTGGAGGGAGGTAGAGGTGAAAAACTGTTTTTT. Translation: CASSLEGGRGEKLFF.

The gene calls are TRBV11-1 and TRBJ2-1; D unclear. V was shortened by 7 bases and J by 6 bases, with 13 bases between the two germline ends. Germline CDR1 reads SGHAT; CDR2 reads FQDESV (reference sequence). The CDR3 has 13 residues. The CDR3 bases are TGTGCCAGCACCCCGAAGGAGTCCAATGAGCAGTTCTTC. Translation gives CASTPKESNEQFF.

This chain connects TRBV5-1 to TRBJ2-1; 8 bases are shared with TRBD1. This CDR3 has 12 amino acids. Germline V gene lookup returns CDR1 SGHRS and CDR2 YFSETQ. J lost 7 bases, V lost 7 bases, and 4 bases had no gene match. CDR3 bases: TGCGCCAGCGAAGACAGGGGAAATGAGCAGTTCTTC. Its translation: CASEDRGNEQFF.

The chain recombines TRBV29-1 with TRBJ1-2, with D hard to call. Germline CDR1 and CDR2: SQVTM and ANQGSEA. This CDR3 is built from 12 residues. Trimming cost V 6 bases and J 4 bases, with 12 bases left between them. CDR3 loop: CSVQAVSYGYTF. In DNA form, the CDR3 reads TGCAGCGTCCAAGCGGTCAGCTATGGCTACACCTTC.

V and J are TRBV11-2 and TRBJ2-7, with a weak D call TRBD2 (6 bases). V was trimmed by 2 bases and J by 2 bases, leaving 10 bases between them. CDR1 is SGHAT, CDR2 FQNNGV, per germline. This CDR3 is built from 14 residues. This CDR3 reads CASSLRTGAYEQYF. The DNA of the CDR3 is TGTGCCAGCAGCTTAAGGACGGGGGCCTACGAGCAGTACTTC. The variable domain in full, completed from reference TRBV11-2 and TRBJ2-7, reads EAGVAQSPRYKIIEKRQSVAFWCNPISGHATLYWYQQILGQGPKLLIQFQNNGVVDDSQLPKDRFSAERLKGVDSTLKIQPAKLEDSAVYLCASSLRTGAYEQYFGPGTRLTVT.